This T cell receptor (beta chain) is from a study of identical twins. One entry per CDR3 protein, called by TCRdb with MiXCR from the 5' RACE reads. The sample consists of 350,000 or so distinct CDR3 sequences, over 9% of them appearing once. The same sample was also studied in work on yellow fever vaccine responses in identical twins.

Input material: CD8+ T cells sorted from blood. The TCR sequence derives from a woman between 18 and 30 years old in good health.

CDR3 amino acids: CASSATGTANTGELFF. CDR3 nucleotides: TGCGCCAGCAGCGCCACCGGGACAGCTAACACCGGGGAGCTGTTTTTT. The chain combines TRBV4-1 with TRBJ2-2; 7 nucleotides match TRBD1. In germline, CDR1 is MGHRA, CDR2 YSYEKL. CDR3 size: 16 residues. V dropped 5 bases and J dropped 2; count of bases not matched to a gene: 8.